Presented here are 19 T cell receptor beta chains from one specimen sequenced in a study of T cell changes during pregnancy in multiple sclerosis. The table came from immunoSEQ multiplex PCR; TCRdb's copy has only in-frame clones and leaves some out. The table records 70,000 to 75,000 clones, 85% to 95% of them present only once. This specimen consisted of peripheral blood, obtained in the second trimester of pregnancy. These receptors all come from a female donor in good health, enrolled as a control in a pregnancy study.

This chain connects TRBV28 to TRBJ1-1; D not resolved. CDR3 size: 12 residues. CDR1 is MDHEN, CDR2 SYDVKM, per germline. Trimming left V 5 bases short and J 11 bases short, with 15 bases between. CDR3 residues: CASSTGLWEAFF. CDR3 nucleotides: TGTGCCAGCAGTACCGGGCTTTGGGAGGCTTTCTTT.

CDR3 in amino acids: CASTPVGGSTGELFF. The CDR3 DNA is TGCGCCAGCACCCCGGTGGGGGGGTCCACCGGGGAGCTGTTTTTT. This chain joins TRBV5-1 and TRBJ2-2; 7 nucleotides agree with TRBD2. The CDR3 loop spans 15 amino acids. V trimming: 6 bases; J trimming: 4 bases; junction bases outside the gene matches: 9. The germline gives CDR1 SGHRS, CDR2 YFSETQ.

CDR3 amino acids: CASSRAPAAGSYEQYF. The CDR3 nucleotides are TGCGCCAGCAGCCGAGCCCCAGCGGCCGGCTCCTACGAGCAGTACTTC. This chain joins TRBV4-3 and TRBJ2-7, with D perhaps matching TRBD2 (5 bases). This CDR3 is built from 16 residues. Trimming stripped 4 bases from V and 0 bases from J, with 16 bases between. Per the germline V gene, CDR1 is LGHNA and CDR2 is YSLEER.

The chain combines TRBV7-3 with TRBJ2-1, with D possibly TRBD2 on 6 matching bases. CDR1 SGHTA and CDR2 FQGTGA come from the germline V gene. The CDR3 totals 13 residues. Trimming cost V 6 bases and J 7 bases, with 13 bases left between them. In DNA form, the CDR3 reads TGTGCCAGCAGTCGGTGGGAGGCGAATGAGCAGTTCTTC. Its protein product is CASSRWEANEQFF.

This rearrangement joins TRBV14 to TRBJ2-3; D might be TRBD2 (6 bases). The CDR3 has 16 amino acids. Germline CDR1 reads SGHDN; CDR2 reads FVKESK. Deletions cut 0 bases from V and 2 bases from J, with 12 bases between. In DNA form, the CDR3 reads TGTGCCAGCAGCCAAGATGGAGGGGCCGCCACAGATACGCAGTATTTT. This encodes CASSQDGGAATDTQYF.

The CDR3 DNA reads as TGTGCCAGCAGCCCGCCGGCAACTAATGAAAAACTGTTTTTT. Translation gives CASSPPATNEKLFF. The chain employs TRBV7-9 and TRBJ1-4; D remains ambiguous. The CDR3 is 14 residues long. Between the trimmed V and J ends, which lost 5 bases and 0 bases, there was a span of 7 bases. Germline V gives CDR1 SEHNR, CDR2 FQNEAQ (reference sequence).

This chain connects TRBV5-5 to TRBJ2-3; tentatively, D is TRBD2 (6 bases). CDR3 length: 16 amino acids. Deletions cut 0 bases from V and 0 bases from J, with 11 bases between. Germline CDR1 is SGHKS and CDR2 is YYEKEE (reference sequence). CDR3 sequence reads: CASSLEAGLSTDTQYF. CDR3 sequence (DNA): TGTGCCAGCAGCTTGGAAGCGGGCCTAAGCACAGATACGCAGTATTTT. Full variable domain (missing parts from reference TRBV5-5 and TRBJ2-3): DAGVTQSPTHLIKTRGQQVTLRCSPISGHKSVSWYQQVLGQGPQFIFQYYEKEERGRGNFPDRFSARQFPNYSSELNVNALLLGDSALYLCASSLEAGLSTDTQYFGPGTRLTVL.

This chain links TRBV7-2 with TRBJ1-5; 10 nucleotides match TRBD1. With V trimmed by 7 bases and J by 4 bases, 4 bases remained unmatched. CDR1 and CDR2 (germline): SGHTA, FQGNSA. This CDR3 contains 14 residues. The CDR3 DNA is TGTGCCAGCAAGGTGGACAGGGGGAATCAGCCCCAGCATTTT. Protein: CASKVDRGNQPQHF.

The J gene is TRBJ2-3, the V gene TRBV14; D is ambiguous. V lost 0 bases and J lost 2, with 6 bases in between. Germline assignment: CDR1 SGHDN and CDR2 FVKESK. The CDR3 contains 14 residues. The chain's CDR3 is CASSQELHTDTQYF. Here the CDR3 DNA reads TGTGCCAGCAGCCAAGAACTGCACACAGATACGCAGTATTTT.

The V call is TRBV5-1, the J call TRBJ1-1, with 8 bases aligning to TRBD1. Germline-derived CDR1 and CDR2 are SGHRS and YFSETQ. CDR3 size: 12 residues. With 2 bases clipped from V and 11 bases from J, the junction kept 5 bases outside the gene matches. The CDR3 region has the DNA TGCGCCAGCAGCTTTGAGGGACAGGATGCTTTCTTT. Its protein product is CASSFEGQDAFF. Looking up the rest from reference TRBV5-1 and TRBJ1-1 gives the full variable domain: KAGVTQTPRYLIKTRGQQVTLSCSPISGHRSVSWYQQTPGQGLQFLFEYFSETQRNKGNFPGRFSGRQFSNSRSEMNVSTLELGDSALYLCASSFEGQDAFFGQGTRLTVV.

The genes are TRBV19 and TRBJ1-2, with D tentatively TRBD1 (5 bases). Germline CDR1 reads LNHDA; CDR2 reads SQIVND (reference sequence). V lost 5 bases, J lost 9 bases, and 19 bases lay in between. This CDR3 spans 14 amino acids. DNA of the CDR3: TGTGCCAGTAGTTCCCGGGGCGGGGTGTATCGCTACACCTTC. Amino acids: CASSSRGGVYRYTF.

V and J are TRBV6-5 and TRBJ1-2, with a possible D match to TRBD1 (5 bases). The CDR3 extends over 12 amino acids. With 5 bases removed from V and 14 bases from J, the gap between germline ends came to 18 bases. Germline loops: CDR1 MNHEY, CDR2 SVGAGI. The CDR3, as DNA: TGTGCCAGCAGTGCTCGACCAGGGCCCTCAACCTTC. This codes for CASSARPGPSTF.

This clone has only one observation. The chain has TRBV6-5 and TRBJ1-2, with 8 bases aligning to TRBD1. V was pared by 0 bases and J by 4 bases, with 7 bases of the junction left unmatched. The germline gives CDR1 MNHEY, CDR2 SVGAGI. There are 16 residues in the CDR3. The CDR3 DNA reads as TGTGCCAGCAGTTACTCAGGGACAGGTCGGGTCTATGGCTACACCTTC. It translates to CASSYSGTGRVYGYTF.

The chain is built from TRBV12-2 and TRBJ1-5. TRBV12-2 is recorded as a pseudogene. The CDR3 consists of 15 residues. This chain's CDR3 is CASRLGRDGDQPQHF. CDR3 sequence (DNA): TGTGCAAGTCGCTTAGGGAGGGACGGAGATCAGCCCCAGCATTTT.

The V call is TRBV10-3, the J call TRBJ2-7, with 9 bases matching TRBD1. CDR1 ENHRY and CDR2 SYGVKD come from the germline V gene. V dropped 6 bases and J dropped 1; count of bases not matched to a gene: 7. This CDR3 has 15 residues. The CDR3 DNA is TGTGCCATCAGAAAAACGACAGGGGGATCCTACGAGCAGTACTTC. It yields the protein CAIRKTTGGSYEQYF.

V and J are TRBV9 and TRBJ2-3; 7 nucleotides align to TRBD2. Germline V lookup: CDR1 SGDLS, CDR2 YYNGEE. This CDR3 is 15 amino acids long. Trimming at V came to 4 bases and at J to 4 bases, leaving 9 bases not matched to a gene. The CDR3 DNA reads TGTGCCAGCAGCCCCATCAGCGGGACCCCAGATACGCAGTATTTT. This codes for CASSPISGTPDTQYF.

This chain uses TRBV7-8 with TRBJ1-2; D is ambiguous. V gave up 5 bases and J gave up 4 bases, with 11 bases separating them. Per the germline V gene, CDR1 is SGHVS and CDR2 is FQNEAQ. This CDR3 region has 13 residues. The CDR3 loop is CASSDTGAYGYTF. CDR3 bases: TGTGCCAGCAGCGACACCGGCGCCTATGGCTACACCTTC.

V is TRBV6-1 and J is TRBJ2-3, with D perhaps matching TRBD1 (5 bases). CDR1 and CDR2 (germline): MNHNS, SASEGT. The CDR3 covers 15 residues. V lost 7 bases and J 6 bases, leaving 20 bases between the germline ends. The CDR3 bases are TGTGCCAGCACCCCAGGGTGGCTAGGCGATGATACGCAGTATTTT. It translates to CASTPGWLGDDTQYF.

J is TRBJ1-5 and V is TRBV6-1; TRBD1 aligns across 9 bases. CDR3 length: 14 amino acids. V lost 4 bases and J lost 11; bases outside the gene matches: 9. Germline V CDR1 and CDR2: MNHNS, SASEGT. CDR3 amino acids: CASSVPGQGPTQHF. The CDR3 DNA is TGTGCCAGCAGTGTCCCGGGACAGGGCCCGACCCAGCATTTT.